This T cell receptor beta chain was identified in a study of cytomegalovirus exposure and HLA in healthy donors. Study-level information: The roughly 120 million unique TCR beta sequences, from about 170 million T cells, were found by an earlier analysis. HLA-typed donors contributed approximately 86 million unique TCRs, which were held in an early data release.

Notes on the study in general: The study labeled more than 150 TCR beta chains cytomegalovirus-associated. CMV serostatus stood as the only immune exposure information on hand.

Both 60 Vbeta primers and 13 Jbeta primers went into the PCR. Libraries were prepared by immunoSEQ multiplex PCR; TCRdb keeps only in-frame clonotypes and omits some of them. The sample records around 81,000 clones, under 70% being singletons. Remarks on this clone: Its antigen is currently unknown.

Unmatched junction bases numbered 11, after V lost 7 bases and J lost 2 bases. Germline values: CDR1 SNHLY, CDR2 FYNNEI. This CDR3 is 15 amino acids long. The receptor comes from a man in his thirties or forties in good health and CMV-seropositive. The chain carries TRBV2 and TRBJ2-7, with 7 bases identical to TRBD1. Sequencing was done on a sample of PBMCs. The CDR3 nucleotides are TGTGCCAGCATACGAAACCGGGACAGCGCCTACGAGCAGTACTTC. Translated: CASIRNRDSAYEQYF.